One sample yielded the 31 T cell receptor beta chains listed below, sequenced in a study of OX40 agonist ivuxolimab in advanced cancers. Profiling relied on immunoSEQ multiplex PCR, and the TCRdb table lists in-frame clones only, not all of them. In the table there are tens of thousands of clones, under 95% of which are singletons. Sequencing used CD4+ or CD8+ T cells sorted from blood, obtained in a trial of the OX40 agonist ivuxolimab. These receptors were collected from an adult with an advanced solid tumor such as melanoma, head and neck, liver or kidney cancer.

V and J are TRBV6-5 and TRBJ2-3, with 8 bases fitting TRBD2. The V gene end was trimmed by 4 bases and the J gene end by 2 bases; junction bases not matched to a gene: 8. This CDR3 has 16 amino acids. CDR1 is MNHEY, CDR2 SVGAGI, per germline. Written as DNA, the CDR3 is TGTGCCAGCAGTTCACCTAGCGGGCCTTACACAGATACGCAGTATTTT. This codes for CASSSPSGPYTDTQYF.

J is TRBJ1-5 and V is TRBV7-8; D remains unclear. V lost 5 bases and J lost 4, with 15 bases in between. The germline V gene has CDR1 SGHVS and CDR2 FQNEAQ. This CDR3 is built from 15 residues. The CDR3 DNA reads TGTGCCAGCAGCCCGGGCAGCGGAATAAATCAGCCCCAGCATTTT. Its protein product is CASSPGSGINQPQHF.

This clone was detected once. This rearrangement joins TRBV5-1 to TRBJ2-5; D uncertain. The CDR3 is made up of 15 amino acids. CDR1 is SGHRS and CDR2 is YFSETQ in the germline V gene. Trimming stripped 0 bases from V and 5 bases from J, with 14 bases between. The CDR3 nucleotides read TGCGCCAGCAGCTTGGGGCCAGCCTCTGGGGAGACCCAGTACTTC. Translated: CASSLGPASGETQYF.

The chain recombines TRBV2 with TRBJ2-5, with D possibly TRBD2 on 5 matching bases. The germline CDR1 and CDR2 sequences are SNHLY and FYNNEI. This CDR3 comprises 13 residues. The germline V and J ends were trimmed by 5 bases and 4 bases, with 11 bases remaining between them. CDR3 DNA: TGTGCCAGCAGTCTTCTAGCAGCAGAGACCCAGTACTTC. It translates to CASSLLAAETQYF.

This clone has more than one count but fewer than ten. The CDR3 coding sequence is TGTGCCAGCAGCATAACAGGGAAGACTGAAGCTTTCTTT. Protein sequence: CASSITGKTEAFF. This chain links TRBV11-2 with TRBJ1-1, with TRBD1 as a possible D gene (6 bases). V lost 5 bases and J 5 bases, leaving 12 bases between the germline ends. Germline CDR1 SGHAT, CDR2 FQNNGV. This CDR3 comprises 13 residues.

The rearrangement joins TRBV5-6 to TRBJ2-7; D not resolved. CDR3 length: 18 residues. V lost 2 bases to trimming and J lost 0 bases, with 21 bases between them. From germline, CDR1 is SGHDT and CDR2 YYEEEE. The chain's CDR3 is CASSFQRPQVGLSYEQYF. The CDR3 DNA is TGTGCCAGCAGCTTTCAAAGGCCCCAGGTCGGGCTCTCCTACGAGCAGTACTTC.

Points on this clone: One end of the junction is discordant with germline, which a read error may explain. The chain has TRBV29-1 and TRBJ2-2; 8 bases are a match to TRBD1. The CDR3 consists of 16 residues. Germline V gene lookup returns CDR1 SQVTM and CDR2 ANQGSEA. CDR3 in amino acids: CILRPGQALEHRGAVF. CDR3 nucleotide sequence: TGCATCCTAAGACCGGGACAGGCGCTCGAACACCGGGGAGCTGTTTTT.

J is TRBJ2-2 and V is TRBV30; the match to TRBD2 covers 7 bases. This CDR3 is 14 amino acids long. In germline, CDR1 is GTSNPN, CDR2 SVGIG (reference sequence). Trimming took 3 bases from V and 5 from J; bases not matched to a gene: 6. CDR3 nucleotides: TGTGCCTGGAGAGGACTAGTTCTGACCGGGGAGCTGTTTTTT. Translation: CAWRGLVLTGELFF.

The chain uses TRBV4-2 and TRBJ1-1; D not certain. V was trimmed by 0 bases and J by 2 bases, leaving 10 bases between them. The germline gives CDR1 LGHNA, CDR2 YNFKEQ. The CDR3 is 15 residues long. The CDR3 sequence is CASSQEGASNTEAFF. The CDR3 nucleotides read TGTGCCAGCAGCCAAGAGGGCGCCAGCAACACTGAAGCTTTCTTT.

The V gene is TRBV15, the J gene TRBJ2-1; D uncertain. Germline CDR1 and CDR2: LNHNV and YYDKDF (reference sequence). The CDR3 runs to 12 residues. With 0 bases removed from V and 10 bases from J, the gap between germline ends came to 7 bases. The CDR3 coding sequence is TGTGCCACCAGCAGAGATGGTCGGGAGCAGTTCTTC. Translating it yields CATSRDGREQFF.

The chain joins TRBV19 to TRBJ1-2; D uncertain. Trimming took 2 bases from V and 8 from J, leaving 12 bases between them. The CDR3 extends over 13 amino acids. Germline CDR1 LNHDA, CDR2 SQIVND (reference sequence). The CDR3 DNA sequence: TGTGCCAGTAGTATAATATCTGCGTTAGGCTACACCTTC. It is translated as CASSIISALGYTF.

This clone appeared once. V gene TRBV5-1 combines with J gene TRBJ1-1; 8 bases are a match to TRBD1. CDR3 length: 14 amino acids. Germline lookup yields CDR1 SGHRS and CDR2 YFSETQ. V was pared by 4 bases and J by 2 bases, with 4 bases of the junction left unmatched. CDR3 in DNA: TGCGCCAGCAGCGTGACAGGGGACAACACTGAAGCTTTCTTT. Its protein product is CASSVTGDNTEAFF.

This clone was counted a few times. V and J are TRBV7-9 and TRBJ2-3; D possibly corresponds to TRBD1 (6 bases). This CDR3 contains 13 residues. Germline V lookup: CDR1 SEHNR, CDR2 FQNEAQ (reference sequence). V dropped 0 bases and J dropped 7 bases, with 8 bases sitting between them. The CDR3 is CASSLAQGNTQYF. The CDR3 DNA reads TGTGCCAGCAGCTTAGCACAGGGAAATACGCAGTATTTT.

With regard to this clone: A junction boundary mismatches the germline segment, possibly from a read error. The rearrangement uses TRBV7-9 and TRBJ2-7; weak D call: TRBD2 (5 bases). The CDR3 totals 13 residues. Germline lookup yields CDR1 SEHNR and CDR2 FQNEAQ (reference sequence). CDR3 bases: TGTGCCAGCAGCTTAGAGGTTTTCGGGGAGCTGCACTTC. Translating it yields CASSLEVFGELHF. Full variable domain (remainder filled in from reference TRBV7-9 and TRBJ2-7): DTGVSQNPRHKITKRGQNVTFRCDPISEHNRLYWYRQTLGQGPEFLTYFQNEAQLEKSRLLSDRFSAERPKGSFSTLEIQRTEQGDSAMYLCASSLEVFGELHFGPGTRLTVT.

In this sample, this clone turned up once. This chain joins TRBV19 and TRBJ1-5; no firm D call. This CDR3 comprises 15 residues. The V gene lost 7 bases and the J gene lost 2 bases, with 15 bases spanning the gap. Germline assignment: CDR1 LNHDA and CDR2 SQIVND (reference sequence). The CDR3 sequence is CASTSSPAGNQPQHF. In DNA form, the CDR3 reads TGTGCCAGTACCTCCTCCCCGGCCGGCAATCAGCCCCAGCATTTT.

The chain couples TRBV5-1 to TRBJ1-4; weak D call: TRBD1 (6 bases). CDR3 size: 15 residues. V gave up 9 bases and J gave up 3 bases, with 18 bases separating them. The germline CDR1 and CDR2 sequences are SGHRS and YFSETQ. The CDR3 region is CATSGGGAANEKLFF. In DNA form, the CDR3 reads TGCGCCACGTCCGGGGGCGGAGCAGCTAATGAAAAACTGTTTTTT.

Worth noting for this clone: One junction end does not reproduce the germline sequence, and a read error may be involved. Within the sample, other DNA sequences also encode this same CDR3. The rearrangement links TRBV29-1 to TRBJ2-4, with 7 bases matching TRBD1. CDR3 size: 14 residues. Germline V gene sequence: CDR1 SQVTM, CDR2 ANQGSEA. DNA for the CDR3: TGCAGCGTCCCTACCGACAGGGATCAAAACATTCAATACTTC. Protein: CSVPTDRDQNIQYF.

The rearrangement uses TRBV7-2 and TRBJ2-1, with 7 bases matching TRBD2. This CDR3 region has 15 residues. Per the germline V gene, CDR1 is SGHTA and CDR2 is FQGNSA. Losses at the gene ends were 3 bases for V and 3 bases for J; bases not matched to a gene: 5. Here the CDR3 reads CASSFLRGSYNEQFF. The CDR3 bases are TGTGCCAGCAGCTTCCTTCGCGGGAGCTACAATGAGCAGTTCTTC.

The rearrangement links TRBV6-1 to TRBJ2-3; 11 bases align to TRBD1. Germline V gives CDR1 MNHNS, CDR2 SASEGT. V trimming: 3 bases; J trimming: 3 bases; junction bases outside the gene matches: 5. CDR3 size: 16 residues. The CDR3 DNA sequence: TGTGCCAGCAGTGATGCCGGACAGGGGGCGACAGATACGCAGTATTTT. This gives the protein CASSDAGQGATDTQYF.

This clone was seen many times. The V call is TRBV29-1, the J call TRBJ1-1; no firm D call. CDR3 length: 12 amino acids. The V end lost 7 bases, the J end lost 0 bases, and 9 bases lay between the germline ends. CDR1 and CDR2 (germline): SQVTM, ANQGSEA. The CDR3 DNA reads as TGCAGCGGCCTCCAGCTGAACACTGAAGCTTTCTTT. Translating it yields CSGLQLNTEAFF.

This chain joins TRBV27 and TRBJ1-6; tentative D call: TRBD1 (6 bases). The CDR3 sequence is 14 residues long. Germline-derived CDR1 and CDR2 are MNHEY and SMNVEV (reference sequence). Trimming took off 5 bases at V and 14 bases at J, with 19 bases between the two ends. The CDR3 reads CASSTQGPAESLHF. In DNA, the CDR3 is TGTGCCAGCAGTACACAGGGCCCGGCGGAGTCCCTCCACTTT.

The J gene is TRBJ2-3, the V gene TRBV6-6, with 7 bases matching TRBD1. Germline V gene data show CDR1 as MNHNY and CDR2 as SVGAGI (reference sequence). The CDR3 is made up of 14 amino acids. J lost 2 bases, V lost 5 bases, and 4 bases had no gene match. CDR3: CASSPGTDTDTQYF. CDR3 bases: TGTGCCAGCAGTCCAGGGACAGACACAGATACGCAGTATTTT.

This chain uses TRBV19 with TRBJ1-6; D gene uncertain. CDR1 is LNHDA and CDR2 is SQIVND in the germline V gene (reference sequence). CDR3 size: 19 residues. Trimming removed 1 base at V and 6 bases at J, with 22 bases between. CDR3 sequence reads: CASSIVSGSRLSGNSPLHF. CDR3 nucleotide sequence: TGTGCCAGTAGTATAGTTTCGGGTTCCCGCCTTTCCGGTAATTCACCCCTCCACTTT.

V usage is TRBV11-1 and J usage is TRBJ1-1; the D is unclear. V was clipped by 3 bases and J by 0 bases, with 5 bases between them. This CDR3 comprises 13 residues. Germline lookup yields CDR1 SGHAT and CDR2 FQDESV (reference sequence). CDR3: CASSLNLNTEAFF. The CDR3 DNA reads TGTGCCAGCAGCTTGAATCTGAACACTGAAGCTTTCTTT.

This clone has only one observation. The chain links TRBV18 to TRBJ1-1, with D tentatively TRBD1 (6 bases). This CDR3 contains 15 residues. Trimming took off 0 bases at V and 0 bases at J, with 8 bases between the two ends. Germline V lookup: CDR1 KGHSH, CDR2 LQKENI. The CDR3 here is CASSPPGGLNTEAFF. The CDR3 DNA reads as TGTGCCAGCTCACCACCGGGGGGCCTGAACACTGAAGCTTTCTTT.

The chain uses TRBV19 and TRBJ2-7; tentatively, D is TRBD1 or TRBD2 (6 bases each). Germline values: CDR1 LNHDA, CDR2 SQIVND (reference sequence). The CDR3 contains 17 residues. Trimming left V 0 bases short and J 5 bases short, with 20 bases between. The CDR3 DNA reads as TGTGCCAGTAGTATAGAAGGTGGGGGGCGAACGAGGAACGAGCAGTACTTC. Amino acid sequence: CASSIEGGGRTRNEQYF.

This sequence joins TRBV6-6 and TRBJ1-2, with D possibly matching TRBD1 (6 bases). Germline CDR1 MNHNY, CDR2 SVGAGI (reference sequence). The ends were cut back, 2 bases at V and 3 bases at J, with 16 bases in the middle. The CDR3 runs 16 residues. The DNA of the CDR3 is TGTGCCAGCAGTTACAGGTCCGGGGGGGCACACTATGGCTACACCTTC. Its translation: CASSYRSGGAHYGYTF.

Here the CDR3 reads CASSGDRGEQETQYF. CDR3 in DNA: TGTGCCAGCAGTGGGGACAGGGGTGAACAAGAGACCCAGTACTTC. The V and J genes are TRBV6-1 and TRBJ2-5; 10 bases fit TRBD1. Germline CDR1 MNHNS, CDR2 SASEGT. This CDR3 spans 15 amino acids. The V and J ends lost 4 bases and 2 bases, in that order; junction bases with no gene match: 4.

V is TRBV5-1 and J is TRBJ2-7; D gene unclear. Per the germline V gene, CDR1 is SGHRS and CDR2 is YFSETQ. Between the trimmed V and J ends, which lost 7 bases and 1 base, there was a span of 12 bases. The CDR3 spans 13 residues. DNA for the CDR3: TGCGCCAGCTCTAACGCTGAGTCCTACGAGCAGTACTTC. Translating gives CASSNAESYEQYF.

This chain connects TRBV2 to TRBJ1-5, with 9 bases lining up with TRBD1. With 9 bases clipped from V and 2 bases from J, the junction kept 8 bases outside the gene matches. CDR3 size: 15 residues. The germline CDR1 and CDR2 sequences are SNHLY and FYNNEI. The CDR3 region is CASRGQGFGNQPQHF. In DNA, the CDR3 is TGTGCCAGTCGAGGACAGGGGTTTGGCAATCAGCCCCAGCATTTT.

The CDR3 nucleotides are TGTGCCAGCAGACCCTCGACAGGGCGGCGTAATTCACCCCTCCACTTT. It translates to CASRPSTGRRNSPLHF. The J gene is TRBJ1-6, the V gene TRBV27; 7 bases agree with TRBD1. This CDR3 spans 16 amino acids. Per germline, CDR1 MNHEY and CDR2 SMNVEV (reference sequence). V dropped 6 bases and J dropped 6; count of bases not matched to a gene: 11.